These 8 T cell receptor beta chains originate from one sample sequenced in a study of identical twins. TCRdb fed the 5' RACE reads into MiXCR, producing one record per CDR3 protein. The repertoire holds about 920,000 distinct CDR3 sequences, with 10% to 15% as singletons. This sample was also put to use in a study of yellow fever vaccine responses in identical twins.

Sequencing input: PBMCs. These receptors were collected from a woman aged 18-35 years in good health.

This clonotype was found a few times. The J gene is TRBJ2-1, the V gene TRBV4-1; TRBD1 matches 8 bases. The CDR3 is 16 residues long. Germline CDR1 reads MGHRA; CDR2 reads YSYEKL. Losses at the gene ends were 2 bases for V and 4 bases for J; bases not matched to a gene: 7. The CDR3: CASSQWVTGEYNEQFF. Here the CDR3 DNA reads TGCGCCAGCAGCCAATGGGTGACAGGGGAGTACAATGAGCAGTTCTTC.

The V and J genes are TRBV20-1 and TRBJ2-7; D ambiguous. Trimming shortened V by 6 bases and J by 4 bases, and 16 bases separated the two germline ends. The CDR3 sequence is 13 residues long. CDR1 DFQATT and CDR2 SNEGSKA come from the germline V gene (reference sequence). The CDR3 DNA is TGCAGTGCGAAGTCGGAGTCGGATTACGAGCAGTACTTC. It yields the protein CSAKSESDYEQYF.

The chain recombines TRBV11-2 with TRBJ2-1; D perhaps matches TRBD1 (6 bases). Germline CDR1 reads SGHAT; CDR2 reads FQNNGV. The ends were cut back, 4 bases at V and 7 bases at J, with 20 bases in the middle. The CDR3 consists of 16 residues. The CDR3 bases are TGTGCCAGCAGCTCCAATCTAGGACAGATAATTAATGAGCAGTTCTTC. Translation gives CASSSNLGQIINEQFF.

This rearrangement joins TRBV9 to TRBJ1-1; possibly TRBD1 for D (6 bases). This CDR3 spans 15 amino acids. The ends were cut back, 0 bases at V and 5 bases at J, with 14 bases in the middle. Germline-derived CDR1 and CDR2 are SGDLS and YYNGEE. The CDR3 coding sequence is TGTGCCAGCAGCGTAGAAATTGGGGGGGCGACTGAAGCTTTCTTT. Protein: CASSVEIGGATEAFF. Looking up the rest from reference TRBV9 and TRBJ1-1 gives the full variable domain: DSGVTQTPKHLITATGQRVTLRCSPRSGDLSVYWYQQSLDQGLQFLIQYYNGEERAKGNILERFSAQQFPDLHSELNLSSLELGDSALYFCASSVEIGGATEAFFGQGTRLTVV.

This clonotype was seen only a few times. V is TRBV6-2 or TRBV6-3 and J is TRBJ2-4, with D perhaps given as TRBD1 or TRBD2 (5 bases each). The CDR3 is made up of 17 amino acids. Per germline, CDR1 MNHEY and CDR2 SVGEGT. Trimming cost V 6 bases and J 0 bases, with 18 bases left between them. For the CDR3, the DNA is TGTGCCAGCAGCCAAGGGACCAACCCATTAGCCAAAAACATTCAGTACTTC. Translation gives CASSQGTNPLAKNIQYF.

Only a few counts were recorded for this clonotype. The rearrangement joins TRBV27 to TRBJ2-7; the match to TRBD2 covers 8 bases. Germline V gene data show CDR1 as MNHEY and CDR2 as SMNVEV (reference sequence). The CDR3 runs to 16 residues. V lost 3 bases and J lost 3; bases outside the gene matches: 10. CDR3 sequence (DNA): TGTGCCAGCAGTTTGGGTCAGCGGGAGAGGGTCTACGAGCAGTACTTC. Its translation: CASSLGQRERVYEQYF.

V and J are TRBV29-1 and TRBJ1-1; D gene ambiguous. V lost 0 bases, J lost 0 bases, and 5 bases lay in between. CDR3 length: 13 residues. Germline V gene sequence: CDR1 SQVTM, CDR2 ANQGSEA. CDR3 DNA: TGCAGCGTTGAAGACAAGTTGAACACTGAAGCTTTCTTT. This codes for CSVEDKLNTEAFF.

This clonotype was seen repeatedly, ten times or more. This chain connects TRBV7-3 to TRBJ2-1; a possible D gene is TRBD1 (6 bases). Germline V lookup: CDR1 SGHTA, CDR2 FQGTGA. The CDR3 totals 14 residues. V was trimmed by 2 bases and J by 6 bases, leaving 11 bases between them. In DNA form, the CDR3 reads TGTGCCAGCAGCTTAGGGCAGGGGATCAATGAGCAGTTCTTC. Encoded protein: CASSLGQGINEQFF. The variable domain in full, with the rest retrieved from reference TRBV7-3 and TRBJ2-1, is GAGVSQTPSNKVTEKGKYVELRCDPISGHTALYWYRQSLGQGPEFLIYFQGTGAADDSGLPNDRFFAVRPEGSVSTLKIQRTERGDSAVYLCASSLGQGINEQFFGPGTRLTVL.